This T cell receptor (beta chain) emerged from a study of blood T cell repertoires in COVID-19 (dated by TCRdb to 2019 to 2021). Concerning the study at large: Collaborator samples came from the United States, Italy and Spain and covered acute and convalescent phases of COVID-19. The prospective study material was composed of cDNA or gDNA derived from T cells, B-cell-depleted T cells, or PBMCs. Subjects who had been exposed to COVID-19, were actively infected with it, or had recovered from it provided the deeply sampled blood TCRbeta repertoires that made up the dataset. A freely available public database, intended as a resource for researchers studying the immune response to SARS-CoV-2, is where the repertoires were released. The samples were drawn from the first 160 participants of the ongoing ImmuneRACE study and from 950 to 1,500 subjects provided by 6 global collaborators. A de-identified subject ID, COVID-19 status, age in years and sex were almost always included in the sample metadata. HLA class I and class II types, where available, came from metadata supplied by the sample provider rather than from assay-based typing. The investigation overall reported the following: The amount of clinical and demographic metadata varied by source and participant and was provided uncurated.

TCRbeta CDR3 regions were amplified from genomic DNA using the immunoSEQ Assay, a bias-controlled multiplex PCR. Per the original workflow: The number of nucleated cells in each sample was estimated from the amplification of reference gene primers within the assay. To quantify the absolute abundance of each unique TCRbeta CDR3 rearrangement, sequence reads were collapsed and filtered. For each sample, productive Simpson clonality was calculated by taking the square root of Simpson's diversity index across productive rearrangements. Here the immuneACCESS table is served through TCRdb, limited to in-frame sequences with V and J called. Missing clones are a known gap in these copies; in checked studies unresolved V genes cover under half, and the rest lacks a known reason. V and J calls and clone size are given by that table; D and trimming were obtained from the DNA. The table for this sample lists roughly 500,000 clones; over 75% of them were counted only once. 3.2% of the sample lies in the top ten.

As for this clone: It lacks a known antigen. No base-level quality is on record; no much larger clone is a single base apart.

The germline V gene yields MNHEY for CDR1 and SVGEGT for CDR2. The germline V and J ends show losses of 6 bases and 7 bases respectively, and no gene match explains 9 bases of the junction. From its cysteine to its phenylalanine, the CDR3 spans 15 amino acids. CDR3 DNA only is kept here, 45 bases in frame from base 1. Each collaborating institution followed its own protocols to collect whole blood in K2EDTA tubes. For TCRbeta analysis, collaborator samples were shipped as frozen whole blood, as isolated PBMCs, or as DNA extracted from either sample type. The sequence came from a human donor in a cohort sampled during active COVID-19. The chain couples TRBV6-2 or TRBV6-3 to TRBJ2-1; 10 bases in between match TRBD2. Sequencing input: peripheral blood. The base sequence is TGTGCCAGCAGCGACCTAGCGGGAGTGGCAAATGAGCAGTTCTTC. Its translation is CASSDLAGVANEQFF.